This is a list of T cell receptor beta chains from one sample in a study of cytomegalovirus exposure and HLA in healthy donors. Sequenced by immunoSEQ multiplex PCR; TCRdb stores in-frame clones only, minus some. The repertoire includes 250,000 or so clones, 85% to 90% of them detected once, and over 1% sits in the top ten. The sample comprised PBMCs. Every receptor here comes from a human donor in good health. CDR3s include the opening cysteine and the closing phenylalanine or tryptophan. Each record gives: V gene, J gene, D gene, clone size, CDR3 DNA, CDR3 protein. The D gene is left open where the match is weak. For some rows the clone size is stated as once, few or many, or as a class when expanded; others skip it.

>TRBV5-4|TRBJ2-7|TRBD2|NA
TGTGCCAGCAGCTCCGGGACTAGCAGTGTAGGCTACGAGCAGTACTTC
CASSSGTSSVGYEQYF
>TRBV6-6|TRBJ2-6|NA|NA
TGTGCCAGCAGTTACACCCCAGGGACTGGGGCCAACGTCCTGACTTTC
CASSYTPGTGANVLTF
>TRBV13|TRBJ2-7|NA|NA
TGTGCCAGCAGCTTACAGGGTTCCTACGAGCAGTACTTC
CASSLQGSYEQYF
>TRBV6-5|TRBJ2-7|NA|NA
TGTGCCAGCCGCTGGAGGGGAGGCCTTGAGGACGAGCAGTACTTC
CASRWRGGLEDEQYF
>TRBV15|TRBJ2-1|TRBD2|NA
TGTGCCACCAGCAGGACTAGCGGGGGGGCAGCTGAGCAGTTCTTC
CATSRTSGGAAEQFF
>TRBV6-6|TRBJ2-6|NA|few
TGTGCCAGCAGTTTAGCATCCGGGGCCAACGTCCTGACTTTC
CASSLASGANVLTF
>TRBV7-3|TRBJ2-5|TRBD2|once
TGTGCCAGCAGCTCGGGACTAGCTCAAGAGACCCAGTACTTC
CASSSGLAQETQYF
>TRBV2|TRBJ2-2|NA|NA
TGTGCCAGCAGCCCCCTCGCGGGCGTAAGGAGCACCGGGGAGCTGTTTTTT
CASSPLAGVRSTGELFF
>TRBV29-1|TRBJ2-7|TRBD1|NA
TGCAGCGCGGACAGGGACGACGAGCAGTACTTC
CSADRDDEQYF
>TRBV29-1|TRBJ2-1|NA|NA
TGCAGCGTCCTCACTAGGGGGAGGGGCTCCTACAATGAGCAGTTCTTC
CSVLTRGRGSYNEQFF
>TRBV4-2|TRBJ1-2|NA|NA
TGTGCCAGCAGCCAAGGAGGGTACGATGGCTACACCTTC
CASSQGGYDGYTF
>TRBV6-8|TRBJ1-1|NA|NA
TGTGCCAGCAGAGCCGAGGGCGGCACTGAAGCTTTCTTT
CASRAEGGTEAFF
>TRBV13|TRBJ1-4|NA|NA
TGTGCCAGCAGCCCGACACTCCTGGGAAAACTGTTTTTT
CASSPTLLGKLFF
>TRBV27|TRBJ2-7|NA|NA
TGTGCCAGCAGTGCGGGATTAATCTACGAGCAGTACTTC
CASSAGLIYEQYF
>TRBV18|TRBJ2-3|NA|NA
TGTGCCAGCTCACCATCACACCCGAACAGGGAATCGACAGATACGCAGTATTTT
CASSPSHPNRESTDTQYF
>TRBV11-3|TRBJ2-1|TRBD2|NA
TGTGCCAGCAGCTCTACTAGCGGGAGGACCAATGAGCAGTTCTTC
CASSSTSGRTNEQFF
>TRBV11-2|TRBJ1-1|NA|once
TGTGCCAGCAGCCAAGGGGTCGTGGGTGGCAGTGAAGCTTTCTTT
CASSQGVVGGSEAFF
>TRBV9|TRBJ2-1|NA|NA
TGTGCCAGCAGCTCGTCCCCCCGGGACTACAATGAGCAGTTCTTC
CASSSSPRDYNEQFF
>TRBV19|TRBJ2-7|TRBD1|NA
TGTGCCAGTAGTATGGGGACAGTTGGCGAGCAGTACTTC
CASSMGTVGEQYF
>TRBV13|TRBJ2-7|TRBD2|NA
TGTGCCAGCAGCCGTAGCGGGGGAAGCTCCTACGAGCAGTACTTC
CASSRSGGSSYEQYF
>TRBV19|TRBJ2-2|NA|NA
TGTGCCAGTAGTATGACAGTTCAGAACACCGGGGAGCTGTTTTTT
CASSMTVQNTGELFF
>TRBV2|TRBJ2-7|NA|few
TGTGCCAGCAGTTCAACGGCCTACGAGCAGTACTTC
CASSSTAYEQYF
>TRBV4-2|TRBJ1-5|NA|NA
TGTGCCAGCAGCCAAGTGGAGGGACGCGGCAATCAGCCCCAGCATTTT
CASSQVEGRGNQPQHF
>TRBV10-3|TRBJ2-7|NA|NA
TGTGCCATCAGTGATGGCAACATCAGGGCCCTCTGGTACGAGCAGTACTTC
CAISDGNIRALWYEQYF
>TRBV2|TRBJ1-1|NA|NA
TGTGCCAGCAGTCTGGTAACAGACACTGAAGCTTTCTTT
CASSLVTDTEAFF
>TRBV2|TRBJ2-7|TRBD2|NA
TGTGCCAGCAGGGGGACTAGCGTCCCCTACGAGCAGTACTTC
CASRGTSVPYEQYF
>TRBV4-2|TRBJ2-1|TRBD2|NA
TGTGCCAGCAGCCAAGTCCTAGCGGCCTCAAATGAGCAGTTCTTC
CASSQVLAASNEQFF
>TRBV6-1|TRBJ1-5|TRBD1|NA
TGTGCCAGCAGTGAAGAGGCAGGGGGGAATCAGCCCCAGCATTTT
CASSEEAGGNQPQHF
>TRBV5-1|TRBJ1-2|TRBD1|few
TGCGCCAGCAGCTTGGGAACAGGGGAGTACTATGGCTACACCTTC
CASSLGTGEYYGYTF
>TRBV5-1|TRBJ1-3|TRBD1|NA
TGCGCCAGCAGCAGGCGGACAGGGAGCTCTGGAAACACCATATATTTT
CASSRRTGSSGNTIYF
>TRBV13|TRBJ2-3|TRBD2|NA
TGTGCCAGCAGCTTAGGCTTATCCCTAGCGGGAGTCGGCACAGATACGCAGTATTTT
CASSLGLSLAGVGTDTQYF
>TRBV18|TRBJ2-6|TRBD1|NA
TGTGCCAGCACCTTCACGGGACAGACTATATCTGGGGCCAACGTCCTGACTTTC
CASTFTGQTISGANVLTF
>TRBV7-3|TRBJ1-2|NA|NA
TGTGCCAGCAGCTTAAACTCTGAGGGAGCCTACTATGGCTACACCTTC
CASSLNSEGAYYGYTF
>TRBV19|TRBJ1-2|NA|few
TGTGCCAGTAGTATATATGACAGCCGCTATGGCTACACCTTC
CASSIYDSRYGYTF
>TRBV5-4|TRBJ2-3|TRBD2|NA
TGTGCCAGCAGTTCGGGACTAGCGGGAGTATTGAATACGCAGTATTTT
CASSSGLAGVLNTQYF
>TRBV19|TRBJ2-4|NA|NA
TGTGCCAGTAGTGGGCAGGTAAACATTCAGTACTTC
CASSGQVNIQYF
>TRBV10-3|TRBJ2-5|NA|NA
TGTGCCATCAGTGAGAGTCGGGAGCACGAGACCCAGTACTTC
CAISESREHETQYF
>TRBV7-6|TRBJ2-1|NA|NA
TGTGCCAGCAGCTTAGCGGTTACTAGCTACAATGAGCAGTTCTTC
CASSLAVTSYNEQFF
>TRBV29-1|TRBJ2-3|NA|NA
TGCAGCGTCAAGCAGGGTACGCAGTATTTT
CSVKQGTQYF
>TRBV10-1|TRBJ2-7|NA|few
TGCGCCAGCAGTCCAGGGTTCTACGAGCAGTACTTC
CASSPGFYEQYF
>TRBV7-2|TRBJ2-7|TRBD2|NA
TGTGCCAGCAGCTTCGGTGGGATGGCGGGAGGTACCTACGAGCAGTACTTC
CASSFGGMAGGTYEQYF
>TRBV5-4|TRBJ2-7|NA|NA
TGTGCCAGCTCCGACTATTCCTACGAGCAGTACTTC
CASSDYSYEQYF
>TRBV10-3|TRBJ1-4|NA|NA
TGTGCCATCAGTGAGACAGGGAGCGAAAAACTGTTTTTT
CAISETGSEKLFF
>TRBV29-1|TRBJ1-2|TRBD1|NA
TGCAGCGCAAAACCTACAGGGGGGTATGGCTACACCTTC
CSAKPTGGYGYTF
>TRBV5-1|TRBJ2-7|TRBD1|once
TGCGCCAGCAGCTTGGGTGGGACAGGGAGTACCTACGAGCAGTACTTC
CASSLGGTGSTYEQYF
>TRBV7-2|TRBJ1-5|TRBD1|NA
TGTGCCAGCAGCTTCGACAGGGCAAATCAGCCCCAGCATTTT
CASSFDRANQPQHF
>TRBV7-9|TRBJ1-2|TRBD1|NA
TGTGCCAGCAGCTCCGGGACAGATTATAACTATGGCTACACCTTC
CASSSGTDYNYGYTF
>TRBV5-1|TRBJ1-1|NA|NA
TGCGCCAGCAGCTTGGAGGGCAGGGGCACTGAAGCTTTCTTT
CASSLEGRGTEAFF
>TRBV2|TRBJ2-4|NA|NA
TGTGCCAGCAGTGAAGAGCTAGCCAAAAACATTCAGTACTTC
CASSEELAKNIQYF
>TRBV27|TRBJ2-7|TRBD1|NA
TGTGCCAGCAGGACCGGGACAGGCTACGAGCAGTACTTC
CASRTGTGYEQYF
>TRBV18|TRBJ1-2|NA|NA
TGTGCCAGCTCACAGGGAGGAATAGAACTAGGAGGCTACACCTTC
CASSQGGIELGGYTF
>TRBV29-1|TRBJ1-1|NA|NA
TGCAGCGTTGTTAGTCAGGGGTTCGTAGGAACTGAAGCTTTCTTT
CSVVSQGFVGTEAFF